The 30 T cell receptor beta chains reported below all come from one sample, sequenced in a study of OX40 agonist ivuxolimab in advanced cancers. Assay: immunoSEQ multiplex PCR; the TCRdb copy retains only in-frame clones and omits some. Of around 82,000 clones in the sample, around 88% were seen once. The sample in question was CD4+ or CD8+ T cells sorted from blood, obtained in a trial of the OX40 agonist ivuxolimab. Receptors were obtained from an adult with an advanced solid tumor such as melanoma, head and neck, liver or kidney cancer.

The CDR3 here is CASSTRRAENTEAFF. CDR3 in DNA: TGTGCCAGCAGCACGCGAAGGGCGGAGAACACTGAAGCTTTCTTT. This chain links TRBV28 with TRBJ1-1; D is ambiguous. The germline V gene has CDR1 MDHEN and CDR2 SYDVKM. The V end was cut by 6 bases, the J end by 1 base, with 15 bases between. The CDR3 totals 15 residues.

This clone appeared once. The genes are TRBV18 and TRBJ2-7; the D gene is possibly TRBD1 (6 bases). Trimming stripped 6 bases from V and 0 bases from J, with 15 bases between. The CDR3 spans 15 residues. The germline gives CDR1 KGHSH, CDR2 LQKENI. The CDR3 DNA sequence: TGTGCCAGCTCGCAGGGGCCGGGGAGCTCCTACGAGCAGTACTTC. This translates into CASSQGPGSSYEQYF.

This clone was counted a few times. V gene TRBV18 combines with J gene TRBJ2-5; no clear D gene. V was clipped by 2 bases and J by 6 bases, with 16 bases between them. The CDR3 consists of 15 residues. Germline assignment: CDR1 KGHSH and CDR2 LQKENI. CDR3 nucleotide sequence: TGTGCCAGCTCACCAGACTCTCCTAGGGCTAAGACCCAGTACTTC. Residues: CASSPDSPRAKTQYF.

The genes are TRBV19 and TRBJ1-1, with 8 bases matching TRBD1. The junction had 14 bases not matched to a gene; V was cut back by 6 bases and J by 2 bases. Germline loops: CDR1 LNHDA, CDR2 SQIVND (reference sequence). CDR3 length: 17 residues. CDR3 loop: CASRPNDRGGVNTEAFF. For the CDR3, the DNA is TGTGCCAGTAGGCCTAATGACAGGGGTGGGGTTAACACTGAAGCTTTCTTT.

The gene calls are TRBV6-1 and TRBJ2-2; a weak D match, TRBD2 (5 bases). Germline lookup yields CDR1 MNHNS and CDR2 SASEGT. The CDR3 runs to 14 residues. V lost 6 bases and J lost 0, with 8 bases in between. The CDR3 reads CASRRGPNTGELFF. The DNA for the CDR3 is TGTGCCAGCAGGCGAGGGCCGAACACCGGGGAGCTGTTTTTT.

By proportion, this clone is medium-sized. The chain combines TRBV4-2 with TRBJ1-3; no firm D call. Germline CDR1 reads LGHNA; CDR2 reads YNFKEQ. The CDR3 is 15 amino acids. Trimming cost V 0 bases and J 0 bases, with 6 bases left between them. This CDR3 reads CASSQERSSGNTIYF. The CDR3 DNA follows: TGTGCCAGCAGCCAAGAGCGGAGCTCTGGAAACACCATATATTTT.

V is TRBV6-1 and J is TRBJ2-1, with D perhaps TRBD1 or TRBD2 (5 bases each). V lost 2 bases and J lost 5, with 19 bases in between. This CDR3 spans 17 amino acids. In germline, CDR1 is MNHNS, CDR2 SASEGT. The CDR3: CASSELKGSAGDNEQFF. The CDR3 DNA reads TGTGCCAGCAGTGAATTAAAGGGGAGTGCAGGAGACAATGAGCAGTTCTTC.

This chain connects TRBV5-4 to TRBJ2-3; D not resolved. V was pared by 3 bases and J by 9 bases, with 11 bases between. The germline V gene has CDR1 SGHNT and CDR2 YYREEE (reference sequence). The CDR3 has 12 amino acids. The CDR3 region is CASSSNELTQYF. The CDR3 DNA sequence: TGTGCCAGCAGCTCTAATGAATTAACGCAGTATTTT.

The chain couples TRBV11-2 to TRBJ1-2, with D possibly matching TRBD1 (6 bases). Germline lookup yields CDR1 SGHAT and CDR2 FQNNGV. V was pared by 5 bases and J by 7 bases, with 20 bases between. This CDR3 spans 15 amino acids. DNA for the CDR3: TGTGCCAGCAGCCCGTCCGGGACACTGGGGACTGGCTACACCTTC. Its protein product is CASSPSGTLGTGYTF.

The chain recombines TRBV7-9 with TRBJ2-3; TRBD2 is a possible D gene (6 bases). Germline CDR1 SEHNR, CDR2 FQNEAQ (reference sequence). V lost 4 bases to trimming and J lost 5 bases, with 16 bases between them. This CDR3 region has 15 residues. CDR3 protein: CASSWGTIGGDTQYF. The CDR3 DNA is TGTGCCAGCAGCTGGGGGACCATCGGGGGAGATACGCAGTATTTT. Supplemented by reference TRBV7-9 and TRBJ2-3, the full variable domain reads DTGVSQNPRHKITKRGQNVTFRCDPISEHNRLYWYRQTLGQGPEFLTYFQNEAQLEKSRLLSDRFSAERPKGSFSTLEIQRTEQGDSAMYLCASSWGTIGGDTQYFGPGTRLTVL.

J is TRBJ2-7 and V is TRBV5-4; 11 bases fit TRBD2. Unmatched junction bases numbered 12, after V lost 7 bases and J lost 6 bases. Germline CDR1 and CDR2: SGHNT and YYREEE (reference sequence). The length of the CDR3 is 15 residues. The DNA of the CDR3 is TGTGCCAGCTTTCGGCAGGGACTAGCGGCTTCCGAGCAGTACTTC. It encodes CASFRQGLAASEQYF.

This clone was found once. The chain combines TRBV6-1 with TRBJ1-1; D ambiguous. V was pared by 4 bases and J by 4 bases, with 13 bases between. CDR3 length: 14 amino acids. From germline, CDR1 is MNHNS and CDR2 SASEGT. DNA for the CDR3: TGTGCCAGCAGTGTGGGCCTCTTTTTCACTGAAGCTTTCTTT. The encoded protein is CASSVGLFFTEAFF.

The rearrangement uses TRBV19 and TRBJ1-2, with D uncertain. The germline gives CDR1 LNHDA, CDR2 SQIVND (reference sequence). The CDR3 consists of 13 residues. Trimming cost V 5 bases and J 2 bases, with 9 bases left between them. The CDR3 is CASSLQENYGYTF. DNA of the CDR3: TGTGCCAGTAGTCTTCAGGAAAACTATGGCTACACCTTC.

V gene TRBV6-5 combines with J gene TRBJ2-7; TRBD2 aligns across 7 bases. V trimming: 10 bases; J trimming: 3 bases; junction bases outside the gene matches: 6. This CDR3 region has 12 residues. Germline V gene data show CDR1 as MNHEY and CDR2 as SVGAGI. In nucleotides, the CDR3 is TGTGCCACCAGCGGGAACCACTACGAGCAGTACTTC. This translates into CATSGNHYEQYF.

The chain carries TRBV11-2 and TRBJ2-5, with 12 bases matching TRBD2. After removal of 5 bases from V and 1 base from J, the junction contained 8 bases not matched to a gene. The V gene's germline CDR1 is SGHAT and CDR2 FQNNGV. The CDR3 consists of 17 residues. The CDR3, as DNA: TGTGCCAGCAGCCGTGGCGGGACTAGCGGGTTCCAAGAGACCCAGTACTTC. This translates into CASSRGGTSGFQETQYF. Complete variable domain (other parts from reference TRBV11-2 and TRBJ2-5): EAGVAQSPRYKIIEKRQSVAFWCNPISGHATLYWYQQILGQGPKLLIQFQNNGVVDDSQLPKDRFSAERLKGVDSTLKIQPAKLEDSAVYLCASSRGGTSGFQETQYFGPGTRLLVL.

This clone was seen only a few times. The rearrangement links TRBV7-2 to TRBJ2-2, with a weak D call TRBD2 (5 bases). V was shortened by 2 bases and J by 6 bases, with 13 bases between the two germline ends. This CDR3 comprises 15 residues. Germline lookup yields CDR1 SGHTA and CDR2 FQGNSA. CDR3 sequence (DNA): TGTGCCAGCAGCTTAAGGTGGGAGATTCCCGGGGAGCTGTTTTTT. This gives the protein CASSLRWEIPGELFF.

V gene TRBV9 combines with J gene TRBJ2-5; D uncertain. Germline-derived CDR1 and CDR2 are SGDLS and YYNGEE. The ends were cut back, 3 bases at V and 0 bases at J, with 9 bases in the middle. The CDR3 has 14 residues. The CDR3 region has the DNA TGTGCCAGCAGCGACGGGCGGCACCAAGAGACCCAGTACTTC. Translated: CASSDGRHQETQYF.

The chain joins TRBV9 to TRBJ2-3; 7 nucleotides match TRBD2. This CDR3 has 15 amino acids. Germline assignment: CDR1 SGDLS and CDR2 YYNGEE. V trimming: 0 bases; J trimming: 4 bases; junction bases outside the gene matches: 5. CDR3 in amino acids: CASSVGGGSSDTQYF. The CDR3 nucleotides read TGTGCCAGCAGCGTAGGAGGCGGGAGTTCAGATACGCAGTATTTT.

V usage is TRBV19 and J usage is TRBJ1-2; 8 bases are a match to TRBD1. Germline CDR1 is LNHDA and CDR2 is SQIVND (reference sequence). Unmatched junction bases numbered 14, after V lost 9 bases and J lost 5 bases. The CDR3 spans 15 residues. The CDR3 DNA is TGTGCCAGCGCCCAGGGACAGGATATTTGGTATGGCTACACCTTC. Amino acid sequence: CASAQGQDIWYGYTF. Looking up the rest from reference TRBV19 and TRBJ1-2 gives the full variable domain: DGGITQSPKYLFRKEGQNVTLSCEQNLNHDAMYWYRQDPGQGLRLIYYSQIVNDFQKGDIAEGYSVSREKKESFPLTVTSAQKNPTAFYLCASAQGQDIWYGYTFGSGTRLTVV.

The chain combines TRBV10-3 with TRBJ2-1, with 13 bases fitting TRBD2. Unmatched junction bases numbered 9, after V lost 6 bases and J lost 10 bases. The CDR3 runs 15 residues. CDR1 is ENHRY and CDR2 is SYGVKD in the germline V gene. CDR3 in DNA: TGTGCCATCAGACCGGGACTAGCGGGGAGGGGCGAGCAGTTCTTC. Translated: CAIRPGLAGRGEQFF.

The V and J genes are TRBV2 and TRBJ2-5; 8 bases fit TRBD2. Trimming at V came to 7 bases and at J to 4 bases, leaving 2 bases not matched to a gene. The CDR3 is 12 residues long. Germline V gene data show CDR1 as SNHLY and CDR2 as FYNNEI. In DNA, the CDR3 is TGTGCCAGCACGGGAGGGGGAGAGACCCAGTACTTC. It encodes CASTGGGETQYF.

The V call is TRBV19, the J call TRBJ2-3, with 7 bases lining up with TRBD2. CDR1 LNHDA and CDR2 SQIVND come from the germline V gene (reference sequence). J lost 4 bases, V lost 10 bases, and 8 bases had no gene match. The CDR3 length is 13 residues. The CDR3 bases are TGTGCCACCTGGAGCGGGAATGCAGATACGCAGTATTTT. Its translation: CATWSGNADTQYF.

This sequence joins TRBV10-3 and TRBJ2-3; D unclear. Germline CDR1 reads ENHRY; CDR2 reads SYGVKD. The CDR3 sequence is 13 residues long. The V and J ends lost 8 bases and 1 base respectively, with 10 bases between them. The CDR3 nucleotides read TGTGCCATCGGGCTAGAGGGCACAGATACGCAGTATTTT. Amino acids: CAIGLEGTDTQYF.

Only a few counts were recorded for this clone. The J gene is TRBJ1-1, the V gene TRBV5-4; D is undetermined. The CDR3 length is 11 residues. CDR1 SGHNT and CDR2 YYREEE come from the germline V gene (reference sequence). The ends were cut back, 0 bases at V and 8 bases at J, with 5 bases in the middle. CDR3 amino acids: CASSLAGEAFF. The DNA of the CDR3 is TGTGCCAGCAGCTTGGCCGGGGAAGCTTTCTTT.

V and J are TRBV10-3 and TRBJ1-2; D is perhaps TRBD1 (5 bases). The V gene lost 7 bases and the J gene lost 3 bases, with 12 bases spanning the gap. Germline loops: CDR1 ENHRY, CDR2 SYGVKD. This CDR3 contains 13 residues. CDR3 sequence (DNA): TGTGCCATCACCTACGGGGGGGACTATGGCTACACCTTC. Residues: CAITYGGDYGYTF.

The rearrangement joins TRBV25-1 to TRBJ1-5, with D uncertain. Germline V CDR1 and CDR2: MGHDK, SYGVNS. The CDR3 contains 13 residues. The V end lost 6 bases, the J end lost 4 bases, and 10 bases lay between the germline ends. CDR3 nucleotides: TGTGCCAGCAGGTGTCGGGAGAATCAGCCCCAGCATTTT. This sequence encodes CASRCRENQPQHF.

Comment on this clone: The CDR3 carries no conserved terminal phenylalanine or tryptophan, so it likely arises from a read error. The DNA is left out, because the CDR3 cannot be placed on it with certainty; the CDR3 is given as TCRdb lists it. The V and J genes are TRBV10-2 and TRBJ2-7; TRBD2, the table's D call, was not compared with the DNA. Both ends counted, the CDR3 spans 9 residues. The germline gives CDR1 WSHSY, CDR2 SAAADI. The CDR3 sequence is CASGAPGTG.

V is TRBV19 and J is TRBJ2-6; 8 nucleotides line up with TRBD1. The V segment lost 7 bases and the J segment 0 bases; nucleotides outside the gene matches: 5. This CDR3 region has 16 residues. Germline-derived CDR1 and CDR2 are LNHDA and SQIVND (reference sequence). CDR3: CASNPGGFSGANVLTF. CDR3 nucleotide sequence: TGTGCCAGTAACCCAGGGGGCTTCTCTGGGGCCAACGTCCTGACTTTC.

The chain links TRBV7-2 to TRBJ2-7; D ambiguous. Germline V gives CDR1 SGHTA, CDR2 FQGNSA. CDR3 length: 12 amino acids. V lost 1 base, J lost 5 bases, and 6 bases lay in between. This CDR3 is CASSLVIHEQYF. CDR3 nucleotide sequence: TGTGCCAGCAGCTTAGTTATCCACGAGCAGTACTTC.

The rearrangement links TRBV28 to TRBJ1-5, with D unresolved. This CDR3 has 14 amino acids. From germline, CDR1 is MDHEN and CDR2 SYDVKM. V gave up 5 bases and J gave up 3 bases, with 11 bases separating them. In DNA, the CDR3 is TGTGCCAGCAGTATCGTAGGGCCCAATCAGCCCCAGCATTTT. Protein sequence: CASSIVGPNQPQHF. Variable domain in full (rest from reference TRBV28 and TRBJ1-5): DVKVTQSSRYLVKRTGEKVFLECVQDMDHENMFWYRQDPGLGLRLIYFSYDVKMKEKGDIPEGYSVSREKKERFSLILESASTNQTSMYLCASSIVGPNQPQHFGDGTRLSIL.